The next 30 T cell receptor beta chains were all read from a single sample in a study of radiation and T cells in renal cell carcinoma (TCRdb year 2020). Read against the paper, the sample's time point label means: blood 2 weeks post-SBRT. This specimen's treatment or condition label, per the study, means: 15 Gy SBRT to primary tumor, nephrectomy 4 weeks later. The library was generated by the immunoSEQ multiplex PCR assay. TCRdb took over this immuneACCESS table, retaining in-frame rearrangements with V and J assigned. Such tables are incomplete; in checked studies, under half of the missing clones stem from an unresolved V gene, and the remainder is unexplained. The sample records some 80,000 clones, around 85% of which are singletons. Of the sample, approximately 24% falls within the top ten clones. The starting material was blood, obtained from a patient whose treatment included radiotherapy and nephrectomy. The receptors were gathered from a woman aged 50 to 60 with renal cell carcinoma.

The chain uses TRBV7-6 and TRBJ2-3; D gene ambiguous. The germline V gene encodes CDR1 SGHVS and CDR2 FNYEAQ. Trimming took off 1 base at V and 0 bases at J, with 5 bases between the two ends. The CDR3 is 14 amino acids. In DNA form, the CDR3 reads TGTGCCAGCAGCTTAGTCCCTAGCACAGATACGCAGTATTTT. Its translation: CASSLVPSTDTQYF.

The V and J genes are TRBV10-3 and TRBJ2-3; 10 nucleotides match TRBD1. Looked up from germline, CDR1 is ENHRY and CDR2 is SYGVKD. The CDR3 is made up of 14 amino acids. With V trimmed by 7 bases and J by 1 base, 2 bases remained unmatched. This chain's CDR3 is CAINGQGGTDTQYF. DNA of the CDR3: TGTGCCATCAACGGACAGGGGGGCACAGATACGCAGTATTTT.

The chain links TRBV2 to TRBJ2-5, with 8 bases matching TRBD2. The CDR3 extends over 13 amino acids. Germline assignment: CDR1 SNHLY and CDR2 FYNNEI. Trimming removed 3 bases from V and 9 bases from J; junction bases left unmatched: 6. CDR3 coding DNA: TGTGCCAGCAGTGACGGGGGGGGATCGTCCCAGTACTTC. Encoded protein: CASSDGGGSSQYF. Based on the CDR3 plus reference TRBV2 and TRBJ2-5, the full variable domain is EPEVTQTPSHQVTQMGQEVILRCVPISNHLYFYWYRQILGQKVEFLVSFYNNEISEKSEIFDDQFSVERPDGSNFTLKIRSTKLEDSAMYFCASSDGGGSSQYFGPGTRLLVL.

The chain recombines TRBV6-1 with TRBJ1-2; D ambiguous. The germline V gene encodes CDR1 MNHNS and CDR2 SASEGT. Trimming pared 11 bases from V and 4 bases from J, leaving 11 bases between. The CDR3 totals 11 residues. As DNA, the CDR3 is TGTGCCGGAGGGTTTAGCTATGGCTACACCTTC. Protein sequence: CAGGFSYGYTF.

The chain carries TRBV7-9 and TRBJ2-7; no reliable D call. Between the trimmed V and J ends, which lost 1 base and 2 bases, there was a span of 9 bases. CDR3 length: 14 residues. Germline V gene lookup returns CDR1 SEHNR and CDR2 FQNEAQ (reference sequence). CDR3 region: CASSLGGSPYEQYF. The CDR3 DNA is TGTGCCAGCAGCTTAGGTGGGTCCCCCTACGAGCAGTACTTC.

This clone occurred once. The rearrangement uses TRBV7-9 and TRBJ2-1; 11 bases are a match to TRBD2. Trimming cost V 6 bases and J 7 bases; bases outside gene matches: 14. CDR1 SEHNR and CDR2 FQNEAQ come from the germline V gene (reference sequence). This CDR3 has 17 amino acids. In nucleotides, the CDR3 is TGTGCCAGCAGGGGGAAAGCCGGGACTAGCGGAAGGAATGAGCAGTTCTTC. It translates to CASRGKAGTSGRNEQFF.

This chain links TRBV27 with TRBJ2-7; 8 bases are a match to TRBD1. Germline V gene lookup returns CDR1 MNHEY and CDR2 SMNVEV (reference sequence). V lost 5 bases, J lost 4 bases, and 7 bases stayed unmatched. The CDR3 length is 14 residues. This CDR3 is CASSPGQVLYEQYF. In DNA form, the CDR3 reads TGTGCCAGCAGTCCGGGACAGGTTCTTTACGAGCAGTACTTC.

CDR3 amino acids: CASSYASSGRAYEQYF. The CDR3 DNA follows: TGTGCCAGCAGTTACGCCTCTAGCGGGAGGGCCTACGAGCAGTACTTC. This rearrangement joins TRBV6-5 to TRBJ2-7; TRBD2 agrees at 12 bases. Germline CDR1 and CDR2: MNHEY and SVGAGI. V gave up 2 bases and J gave up 2 bases; unmatched junction bases: 4. This CDR3 has 16 amino acids.

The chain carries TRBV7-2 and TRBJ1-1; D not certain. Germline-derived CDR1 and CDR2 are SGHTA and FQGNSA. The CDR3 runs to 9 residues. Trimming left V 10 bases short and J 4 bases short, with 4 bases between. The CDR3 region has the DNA TGTGCCACCGCCACTGAAGCTTTCTTT. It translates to CATATEAFF.

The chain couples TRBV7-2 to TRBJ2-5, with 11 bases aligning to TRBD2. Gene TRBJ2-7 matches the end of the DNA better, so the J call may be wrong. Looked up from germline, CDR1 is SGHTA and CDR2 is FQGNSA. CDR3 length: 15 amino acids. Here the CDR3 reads CASSLGLAGFYEQYF. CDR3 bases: TGTGCCAGCAGCTTAGGACTAGCGGGGTTCTACGAGCAGTACTTC.

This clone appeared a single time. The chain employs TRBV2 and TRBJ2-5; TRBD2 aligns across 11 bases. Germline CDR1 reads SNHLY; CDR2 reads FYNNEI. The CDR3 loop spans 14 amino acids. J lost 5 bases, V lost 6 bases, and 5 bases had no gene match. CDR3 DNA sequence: TGTGCCAGCAGGGCGACTAGCGGGGTTGAGACCCAGTACTTC. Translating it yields CASRATSGVETQYF.

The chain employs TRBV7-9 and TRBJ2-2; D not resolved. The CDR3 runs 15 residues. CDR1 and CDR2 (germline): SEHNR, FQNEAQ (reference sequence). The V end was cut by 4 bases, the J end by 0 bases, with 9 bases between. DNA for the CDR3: TGTGCCAGCAGCTCGGTGGCAGCGAACACCGGGGAGCTGTTTTTT. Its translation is CASSSVAANTGELFF.

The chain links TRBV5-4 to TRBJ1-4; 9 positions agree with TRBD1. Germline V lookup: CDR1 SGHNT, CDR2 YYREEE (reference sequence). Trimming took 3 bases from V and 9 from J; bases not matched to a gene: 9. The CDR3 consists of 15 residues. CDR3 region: CASSWEQGADKKLFF. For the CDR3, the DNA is TGTGCCAGCAGCTGGGAACAGGGGGCCGACAAAAAACTGTTTTTT.

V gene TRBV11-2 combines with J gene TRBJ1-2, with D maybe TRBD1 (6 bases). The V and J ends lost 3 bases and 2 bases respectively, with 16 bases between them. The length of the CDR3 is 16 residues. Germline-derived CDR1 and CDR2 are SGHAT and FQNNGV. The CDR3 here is CASSFGSMGGNYGYTF. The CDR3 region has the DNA TGTGCCAGCAGCTTTGGCTCTATGGGGGGCAACTATGGCTACACCTTC.

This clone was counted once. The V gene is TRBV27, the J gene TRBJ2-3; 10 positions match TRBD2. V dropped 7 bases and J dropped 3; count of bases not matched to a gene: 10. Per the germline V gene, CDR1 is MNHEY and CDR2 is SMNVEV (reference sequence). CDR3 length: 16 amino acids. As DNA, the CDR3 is TGTGCCAGCACCGACCGGCCGGGACTAGCGACAGATACGCAGTATTTT. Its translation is CASTDRPGLATDTQYF.

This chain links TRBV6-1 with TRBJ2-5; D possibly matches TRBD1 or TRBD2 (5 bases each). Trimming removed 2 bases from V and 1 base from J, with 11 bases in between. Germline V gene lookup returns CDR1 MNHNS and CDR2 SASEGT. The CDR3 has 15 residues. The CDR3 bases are TGTGCCAGCAGTGAATTGTGGGGACGCCAAGAGACCCAGTACTTC. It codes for CASSELWGRQETQYF.

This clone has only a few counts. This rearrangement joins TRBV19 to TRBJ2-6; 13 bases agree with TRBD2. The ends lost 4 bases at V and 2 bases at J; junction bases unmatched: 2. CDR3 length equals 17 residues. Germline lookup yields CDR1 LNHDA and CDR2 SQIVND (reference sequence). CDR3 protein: CASSRTSGRTGANVLTF. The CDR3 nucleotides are TGTGCCAGTAGTAGGACTAGCGGGAGAACTGGGGCCAACGTCCTGACTTTC. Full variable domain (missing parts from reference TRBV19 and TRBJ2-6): DGGITQSPKYLFRKEGQNVTLSCEQNLNHDAMYWYRQDPGQGLRLIYYSQIVNDFQKGDIAEGYSVSREKKESFPLTVTSAQKNPTAFYLCASSRTSGRTGANVLTFGAGSRLTVL.

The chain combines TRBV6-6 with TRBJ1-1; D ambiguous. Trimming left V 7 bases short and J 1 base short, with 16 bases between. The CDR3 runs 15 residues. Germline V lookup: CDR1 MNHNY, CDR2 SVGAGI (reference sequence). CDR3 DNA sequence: TGTGCCAGCATATCATCCCAAAGCCGGAACACTGAAGCTTTCTTT. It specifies CASISSQSRNTEAFF.

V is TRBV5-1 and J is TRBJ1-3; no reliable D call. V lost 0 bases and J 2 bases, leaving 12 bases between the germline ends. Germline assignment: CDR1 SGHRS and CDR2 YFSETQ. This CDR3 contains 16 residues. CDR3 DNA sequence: TGCGCCAGCAGCTTGGGTATCGGGGATGCTGGAAACACCATATATTTT. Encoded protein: CASSLGIGDAGNTIYF.

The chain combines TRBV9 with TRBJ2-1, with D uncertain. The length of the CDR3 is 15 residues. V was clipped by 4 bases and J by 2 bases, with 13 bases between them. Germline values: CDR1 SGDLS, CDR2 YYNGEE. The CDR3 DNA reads TGTGCCAGCAGCCCGGAGACCCAAGCCTACAATGAGCAGTTCTTC. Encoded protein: CASSPETQAYNEQFF. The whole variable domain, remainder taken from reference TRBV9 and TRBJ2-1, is DSGVTQTPKHLITATGQRVTLRCSPRSGDLSVYWYQQSLDQGLQFLIQYYNGEERAKGNILERFSAQQFPDLHSELNLSSLELGDSALYFCASSPETQAYNEQFFGPGTRLTVL.

The CDR3 protein is CASSLRYLNNEQFF. As DNA, the CDR3 is TGTGCCAGCAGCTTACGGTACCTAAACAATGAGCAGTTCTTC. V usage is TRBV7-6 and J usage is TRBJ2-1; D is unclear. The V gene lost 2 bases and the J gene lost 5 bases, with 10 bases spanning the gap. In germline, CDR1 is SGHVS, CDR2 FNYEAQ. There are 14 residues in the CDR3.

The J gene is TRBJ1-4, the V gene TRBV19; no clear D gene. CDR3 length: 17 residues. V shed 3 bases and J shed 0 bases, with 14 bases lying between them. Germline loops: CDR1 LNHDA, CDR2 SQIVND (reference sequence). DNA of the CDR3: TGTGCCAGTAGTATCCTTTCCGGAAAGACAACTAATGAAAAACTGTTTTTT. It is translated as CASSILSGKTTNEKLFF.

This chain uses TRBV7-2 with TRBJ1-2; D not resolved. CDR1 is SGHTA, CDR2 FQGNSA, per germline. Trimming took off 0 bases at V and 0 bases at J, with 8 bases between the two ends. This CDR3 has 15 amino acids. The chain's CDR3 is CASSLAASPNYGYTF. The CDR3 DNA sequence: TGTGCCAGCAGCTTAGCTGCAAGTCCTAACTATGGCTACACCTTC.

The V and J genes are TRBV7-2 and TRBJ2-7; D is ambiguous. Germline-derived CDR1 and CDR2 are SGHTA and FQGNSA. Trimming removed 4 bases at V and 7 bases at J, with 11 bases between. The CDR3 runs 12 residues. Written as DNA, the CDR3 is TGTGCCAGCAGCTCCAGAGTAGGGGAGCAGTACTTC. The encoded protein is CASSSRVGEQYF.

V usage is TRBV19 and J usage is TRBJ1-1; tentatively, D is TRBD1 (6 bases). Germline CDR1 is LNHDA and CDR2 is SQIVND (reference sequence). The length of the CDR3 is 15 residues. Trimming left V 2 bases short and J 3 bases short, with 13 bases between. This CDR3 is CASSIMGARDTEAFF. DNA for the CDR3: TGTGCCAGTAGTATAATGGGGGCGCGAGACACTGAAGCTTTCTTT.

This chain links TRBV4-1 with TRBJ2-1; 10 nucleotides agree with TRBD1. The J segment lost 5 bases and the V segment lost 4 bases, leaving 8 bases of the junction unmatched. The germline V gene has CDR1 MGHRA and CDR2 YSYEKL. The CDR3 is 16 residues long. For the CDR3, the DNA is TGCGCCAGCAGCCCCTTTAGGGACAGGGGCGACAATGAGCAGTTCTTC. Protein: CASSPFRDRGDNEQFF.

CDR3 sequence (DNA): TGCAGCGCCCCCGGTGACATGATGGAGACCCAGTACTTC. Translated: CSAPGDMMETQYF. J is TRBJ2-5 and V is TRBV29-1; D is uncertain. CDR1 SQVTM and CDR2 ANQGSEA come from the germline V gene. The CDR3 sequence is 13 residues long. Trimming cost V 7 bases and J 5 bases, with 17 bases left between them.

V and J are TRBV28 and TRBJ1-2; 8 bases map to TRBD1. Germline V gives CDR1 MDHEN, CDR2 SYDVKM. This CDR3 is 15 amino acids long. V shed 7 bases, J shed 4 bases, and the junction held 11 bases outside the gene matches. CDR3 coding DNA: TGTGCCAGCAACGTAAACAGGGGGAGGGTCTATGGCTACACCTTC. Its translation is CASNVNRGRVYGYTF.

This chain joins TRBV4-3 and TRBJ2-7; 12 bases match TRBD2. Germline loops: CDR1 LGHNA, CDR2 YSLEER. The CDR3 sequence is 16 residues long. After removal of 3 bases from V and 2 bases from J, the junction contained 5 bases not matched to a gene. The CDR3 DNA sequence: TGCGCCAGCAGCCAGACTAGCGGGGGCCATACCTACGAGCAGTACTTC. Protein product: CASSQTSGGHTYEQYF.

This CDR3 is CASRRTGMSYEQYF. The CDR3 nucleotides are TGTGCCAGCAGGCGGACAGGTATGTCCTACGAGCAGTACTTC. The chain uses TRBV5-5 and TRBJ2-7; 7 bases line up with TRBD1. The germline V gene has CDR1 SGHKS and CDR2 YYEKEE (reference sequence). V gave up 5 bases and J gave up 1 base; unmatched junction bases: 6. The CDR3 has 14 amino acids.